The clone carrying this T cell receptor beta chain showed up just a few times. RNA transcripts yielded amplified TCR beta CDR3 regions. Primed by the HTBI set, a first-round RT-PCR was run on the TCR CDR3. A single record per CDR3 protein comes from TCRdb applying MiXCR to the multiplex PCR reads. The sample contains about 640,000 distinct CDR3 sequences, roughly 20% of which appear only once. These data are taken from a study of T cells in Graves' hyperthyroidism and ophthalmopathy. Germline lookup yields CDR1 KGHSH and CDR2 LQKENI. The CDR3 length is 16 residues. V was pared by 3 bases and J by 0 bases, with 15 bases between.

This chain connects TRBV18 to TRBJ2-7; D is tentatively TRBD1 or TRBD2 (5 bases each). The sequenced sample consisted of blood. The receptor's source is a man younger than 40 with Graves' ophthalmopathy. CDR3 in amino acids: CASSPRQGPSSYEQYF. CDR3 sequence (DNA): TGTGCCAGCTCACCCCGGCAGGGACCCAGCTCCTACGAGCAGTACTTC.